This entry lists 30 T cell receptor beta chains sequenced from one sample in a study of OX40 agonist ivuxolimab in advanced cancers. This table comes from immunoSEQ multiplex PCR, and its TCRdb copy is limited to in-frame clones, with some not included. The sample has about 94,000 clones; around 91% are singletons. The specimen was CD4+ or CD8+ T cells sorted from blood, collected in a trial of the OX40 agonist ivuxolimab. The receptors come from an adult with an advanced solid tumor such as melanoma, head and neck, liver or kidney cancer.

The chain carries TRBV18 and TRBJ2-5; D is unclear. Trimming left V 0 bases short and J 5 bases short, with 7 bases between. Germline assignment: CDR1 KGHSH and CDR2 LQKENI. This CDR3 has 13 residues. The CDR3 sequence: CASSPPSSETQYF. In nucleotides, the CDR3 is TGTGCCAGCTCACCACCCTCTTCGGAGACCCAGTACTTC.

The chain recombines TRBV27 with TRBJ2-7; TRBD1 is a possible D gene (5 bases). Trimming removed 6 bases at V and 7 bases at J, with 16 bases between. The CDR3 is made up of 13 amino acids. In germline, CDR1 is MNHEY, CDR2 SMNVEV (reference sequence). The CDR3 loop is CASRGTGRGEQYF. DNA of the CDR3: TGTGCCAGCAGGGGAACAGGACGTGGGGAGCAGTACTTC.

This clone has only one observation. This chain uses TRBV28 with TRBJ1-2, with 10 bases matching TRBD1. The CDR3 sequence is 16 residues long. Trimming removed 5 bases from V and 3 bases from J; junction bases left unmatched: 9. The germline V gene has CDR1 MDHEN and CDR2 SYDVKM. CDR3 residues: CASSPRGTGVYYGYTF. Written as DNA, the CDR3 is TGTGCCAGCAGTCCGAGAGGGACAGGGGTTTACTATGGCTACACCTTC.

J is TRBJ2-1 and V is TRBV11-2, with D tentatively TRBD1 or TRBD2 (5 bases each). CDR1 and CDR2 from the germline V gene are SGHAT and FQNNGV. The CDR3 covers 14 residues. The V gene lost 6 bases and the J gene lost 10 bases, with 19 bases spanning the gap. The CDR3 loop is CASSLGTLIREQFF. DNA for the CDR3: TGTGCCAGCAGTCTCGGGACCTTGATACGGGAGCAGTTCTTC.

The count of this clone is one. The chain recombines TRBV6-5 with TRBJ1-5, with 7 bases fitting TRBD1. This CDR3 has 13 amino acids. After removal of 5 bases from V and 4 bases from J, the junction contained 2 bases not matched to a gene. CDR1 MNHEY and CDR2 SVGAGI come from the germline V gene. CDR3 DNA: TGTGCCAGCAGTAGGGGGCCTAATCAGCCCCAGCATTTT. Residues: CASSRGPNQPQHF.

The V gene is TRBV29-1, the J gene TRBJ2-5; TRBD1 aligns across 9 bases. Germline CDR1 SQVTM, CDR2 ANQGSEA. V trimming: 4 bases; J trimming: 5 bases; junction bases outside the gene matches: 5. CDR3 length equals 13 residues. The CDR3 here is CSVVGQGYETQYF. The CDR3 nucleotides read TGCAGCGTTGTTGGACAGGGGTACGAGACCCAGTACTTC.

The chain couples TRBV7-9 to TRBJ2-6, with TRBD2 as a possible D gene (6 bases). The V and J ends lost 5 bases and 0 bases respectively, with 17 bases between them. The CDR3 totals 18 residues. Germline CDR1 and CDR2: SEHNR and FQNEAQ (reference sequence). This chain's CDR3 is CASSKRTGTHSGANVLTF. CDR3 sequence (DNA): TGTGCCAGCAGCAAGAGAACCGGGACTCACTCTGGGGCCAACGTCCTGACTTTC.

J is TRBJ2-7 and V is TRBV30, with D possibly matching TRBD2 (5 bases). The V gene's germline CDR1 is GTSNPN and CDR2 SVGIG (reference sequence). The germline V and J ends were trimmed by 6 bases and 0 bases, with 9 bases remaining between them. CDR3 length: 12 residues. The CDR3 region is CACLANSYEQYF. CDR3 in DNA: TGTGCCTGCTTAGCGAACTCCTACGAGCAGTACTTC. Full variable domain (remainder filled in from reference TRBV30 and TRBJ2-7): SQTIHQWPATLVQPVGSPLSLECTVEGTSNPNLYWYRQAAGRGLQLLFYSVGIGQISSEVPQNLSASRPQDRQFILSSKKLLLSDSGFYLCACLANSYEQYFGPGTRLTVT.

This clone was seen once. The chain links TRBV7-8 to TRBJ1-1; 10 bases align to TRBD1. With 0 bases clipped from V and 12 bases from J, the junction kept 7 bases outside the gene matches. This CDR3 has 14 amino acids. Per germline, CDR1 SGHVS and CDR2 FQNEAQ. CDR3 coding DNA: TGTGCCAGCAGCTTAGCGCCGACAGGGGGCGGGACTTTCTTT. It encodes CASSLAPTGGGTFF.

As for this clone: This sample includes further DNA sequences coding for the same CDR3. The chain uses TRBV7-2 and TRBJ1-3, with 9 bases identical to TRBD1. This CDR3 comprises 15 residues. V was pared by 5 bases and J by 4 bases, with 6 bases of the junction left unmatched. CDR1 is SGHTA, CDR2 FQGNSA, per germline. The CDR3: CASSDRTGDGNTIYF. The CDR3, as DNA: TGTGCCAGCAGCGATCGGACAGGGGACGGAAACACCATATATTTT.

J is TRBJ1-4 and V is TRBV5-5; weak D call: TRBD1 (5 bases). Deletions cut 4 bases from V and 4 bases from J, with 11 bases between. The CDR3 contains 14 residues. Germline V gene data show CDR1 as SGHKS and CDR2 as YYEKEE (reference sequence). CDR3 loop: CASSPGRSNEKLFF. As DNA, the CDR3 is TGTGCCAGCAGCCCGGGACGGAGTAATGAAAAACTGTTTTTT.

This rearrangement joins TRBV9 to TRBJ2-3; perhaps TRBD2 as D (6 bases). The CDR3 covers 16 residues. CDR1 is SGDLS and CDR2 is YYNGEE in the germline V gene. V lost 2 bases to trimming and J lost 5 bases, with 18 bases between them. In nucleotides, the CDR3 is TGTGCCAGCAGCGTGGTCCATACGGGAGCGGTAGATACGCAGTATTTT. This sequence encodes CASSVVHTGAVDTQYF.

The chain links TRBV4-3 to TRBJ2-1, with 8 bases lining up with TRBD1. This CDR3 has 16 residues. J lost 8 bases, V lost 4 bases, and 13 bases had no gene match. CDR1 is LGHNA and CDR2 is YSLEER in the germline V gene. The CDR3 here is CASSRLGTGLWDEQFF. The CDR3 DNA reads TGCGCCAGCAGCCGACTGGGGACAGGCCTTTGGGATGAGCAGTTCTTC.

Here the CDR3 reads CATSRVSGTSGRWGEQFF. The DNA of the CDR3 is TGTGCCACCAGCAGAGTCTCCGGGACTAGCGGGAGGTGGGGTGAGCAGTTCTTC. The chain joins TRBV15 to TRBJ2-1, with 15 bases lining up with TRBD2. V gave up 1 base and J gave up 9 bases; unmatched junction bases: 10. This CDR3 region has 18 residues. Germline lookup yields CDR1 LNHNV and CDR2 YYDKDF (reference sequence).

The rearrangement links TRBV2 to TRBJ1-2; the D gene is possibly TRBD1 (6 bases). The CDR3 contains 13 residues. Looked up from germline, CDR1 is SNHLY and CDR2 is FYNNEI. Trimming removed 7 bases at V and 8 bases at J, with 17 bases between. The CDR3 DNA sequence: TGTGCCAGCAAACAAGGGGGGCCAGGAGGCTACACCTTC. It is translated as CASKQGGPGGYTF.

The rearrangement uses TRBV6-5 and TRBJ2-5; D perhaps matches TRBD2 (7 bases). Germline loops: CDR1 MNHEY, CDR2 SVGAGI. V lost 2 bases, J lost 5 bases, and 12 bases lay in between. The CDR3 has 14 residues. The CDR3 sequence is CASSYGPGGETQYF. In DNA form, the CDR3 reads TGTGCCAGCAGTTACGGCCCGGGGGGCGAGACCCAGTACTTC.

The rearrangement links TRBV7-9 to TRBJ2-5; weak D call: TRBD1 (6 bases). V lost 8 bases to trimming and J lost 5 bases, with 21 bases between them. The CDR3 loop spans 15 amino acids. Germline V gives CDR1 SEHNR, CDR2 FQNEAQ (reference sequence). CDR3 in amino acids: CASGLGAGRQETQYF. CDR3 coding DNA: TGTGCCAGCGGGCTGGGGGCCGGGCGACAGGAGACCCAGTACTTC. The variable domain in full, completed from reference TRBV7-9 and TRBJ2-5, reads DTGVSQNPRHKITKRGQNVTFRCDPISEHNRLYWYRQTLGQGPEFLTYFQNEAQLEKSRLLSDRFSAERPKGSFSTLEIQRTEQGDSAMYLCASGLGAGRQETQYFGPGTRLLVL.

This chain joins TRBV7-2 and TRBJ2-2, with unresolved D. The germline gives CDR1 SGHTA, CDR2 FQGNSA. The CDR3 consists of 11 residues. Trimming took 3 bases from V and 5 from J, leaving 1 base between them. In nucleotides, the CDR3 is TGTGCCAGCAGCTTTACCGGGGAGCTGTTTTTT. Protein sequence: CASSFTGELFF.

This clone has only one observation. The DNA for the CDR3 is TGTGCCAGCAGCCAAGATAGGCCGTCAGATACGCAGTATTTT. It is translated as CASSQDRPSDTQYF. The chain combines TRBV4-2 with TRBJ2-3; D is unresolved. The length of the CDR3 is 14 residues. V lost 0 bases, J lost 4 bases, and 8 bases lay in between. CDR1 is LGHNA, CDR2 YNFKEQ, per germline.

V is TRBV5-4 and J is TRBJ2-3, with 13 bases that match TRBD2. The ends lost 3 bases at V and 4 bases at J; junction bases unmatched: 5. The CDR3 length is 16 residues. Germline V gene sequence: CDR1 SGHNT, CDR2 YYREEE (reference sequence). CDR3 sequence: CASSSGLAGVSDTQYF. In nucleotides, the CDR3 is TGTGCCAGCAGCTCCGGACTAGCGGGAGTGTCAGATACGCAGTATTTT.

CDR3 sequence: CAWSIAVIHKDPNSPLHF. The CDR3 nucleotides are TGTGCCTGGAGTATTGCCGTTATCCACAAGGACCCCAATTCACCCCTCCACTTT. The chain recombines TRBV30 with TRBJ1-6; D not resolved. This CDR3 has 18 amino acids. The germline V and J ends were trimmed by 2 bases and 7 bases, with 24 bases remaining between them. Germline V gene lookup returns CDR1 GTSNPN and CDR2 SVGIG (reference sequence). The whole variable domain, filled in from reference TRBV30 and TRBJ1-6, reads SQTIHQWPATLVQPVGSPLSLECTVEGTSNPNLYWYRQAAGRGLQLLFYSVGIGQISSEVPQNLSASRPQDRQFILSSKKLLLSDSGFYLCAWSIAVIHKDPNSPLHFGNGTRLTVT.

The genes are TRBV2 and TRBJ2-6; D might be TRBD2 (6 bases). Trimming pared 4 bases from V and 0 bases from J, leaving 13 bases between. This CDR3 has 17 residues. From germline, CDR1 is SNHLY and CDR2 FYNNEI. CDR3 sequence (DNA): TGTGCCAGCAGTGTTGGGGACTTCATCTCTGGGGCCAACGTCCTGACTTTC. Amino acid sequence: CASSVGDFISGANVLTF.

This rearrangement joins TRBV18 to TRBJ2-3; 9 nucleotides agree with TRBD2. Germline CDR1 KGHSH, CDR2 LQKENI. The CDR3 is 17 residues long. The V and J ends lost 1 base and 6 bases, in that order; junction bases with no gene match: 11. CDR3 residues: CASSPQVSGRGTDTQYF. DNA for the CDR3: TGTGCCAGCTCACCACAGGTTAGCGGGAGAGGAACTGATACGCAGTATTTT.

V usage is TRBV4-2 and J usage is TRBJ2-3; no definite D call. This CDR3 is built from 17 residues. V shed 1 base and J shed 3 bases, with 17 bases lying between them. Germline CDR1 is LGHNA and CDR2 is YNFKEQ. CDR3 sequence reads: CASSQGTTPTQTDTQYF. In DNA, the CDR3 is TGTGCCAGCAGCCAAGGGACGACACCTACCCAGACAGATACGCAGTATTTT.

The gene calls are TRBV5-4 and TRBJ1-2, with 9 positions matching TRBD1. CDR3 length: 12 amino acids. Germline V gives CDR1 SGHNT, CDR2 YYREEE (reference sequence). V lost 4 bases, J lost 7 bases, and 2 bases stayed unmatched. The CDR3 is CASSPDRGGYTF. For the CDR3, the DNA is TGTGCCAGCAGCCCGGACAGGGGTGGCTACACCTTC.

This clone was observed a single time. The V and J genes are TRBV5-1 and TRBJ2-1; perhaps D is TRBD1 or TRBD2 (5 bases each). V lost 2 bases to trimming and J lost 6 bases, with 15 bases between them. Looked up from germline, CDR1 is SGHRS and CDR2 is YFSETQ. The CDR3 extends over 15 amino acids. The CDR3: CASSFNRDAINEQFF. CDR3 DNA sequence: TGCGCCAGCAGCTTTAACCGGGACGCAATCAATGAGCAGTTCTTC. The whole variable domain, filled in from reference TRBV5-1 and TRBJ2-1, reads KAGVTQTPRYLIKTRGQQVTLSCSPISGHRSVSWYQQTPGQGLQFLFEYFSETQRNKGNFPGRFSGRQFSNSRSEMNVSTLELGDSALYLCASSFNRDAINEQFFGPGTRLTVL.

This sequence joins TRBV30 and TRBJ1-1; tentatively, D is TRBD1 (6 bases). The CDR3 has 13 residues. Per germline, CDR1 GTSNPN and CDR2 SVGIG (reference sequence). V was cut by 0 bases and J by 11 bases, with 16 bases left in between. The CDR3 region is CAWSVPGTHAAFF. The CDR3, as DNA: TGTGCCTGGAGTGTTCCAGGGACACATGCTGCTTTCTTT. Supplemented by reference TRBV30 and TRBJ1-1, the full variable domain reads SQTIHQWPATLVQPVGSPLSLECTVEGTSNPNLYWYRQAAGRGLQLLFYSVGIGQISSEVPQNLSASRPQDRQFILSSKKLLLSDSGFYLCAWSVPGTHAAFFGQGTRLTVV.

This sequence joins TRBV27 and TRBJ1-4; D is perhaps TRBD1 (6 bases). The ends were cut back, 5 bases at V and 4 bases at J, with 14 bases in the middle. Germline lookup yields CDR1 MNHEY and CDR2 SMNVEV (reference sequence). This CDR3 contains 15 residues. The DNA of the CDR3 is TGTGCCAGCAGTCCCCAGGGGTTCGGTAATGAAAAACTGTTTTTT. Its translation is CASSPQGFGNEKLFF.

The chain combines TRBV6-1 with TRBJ2-2; a weak D match, TRBD1 (6 bases). Trimming removed 2 bases at V and 3 bases at J, with 10 bases between. The germline CDR1 and CDR2 sequences are MNHNS and SASEGT. The CDR3 spans 15 residues. CDR3 amino acids: CASSEITGYTGELFF. In DNA form, the CDR3 reads TGTGCCAGCAGTGAAATTACAGGGTACACCGGGGAGCTGTTTTTT.

This clone was counted only a few times. The V call is TRBV2, the J call TRBJ2-7, with TRBD1 as a possible D gene (6 bases). V dropped 5 bases and J dropped 0 bases, with 11 bases sitting between them. The CDR3 consists of 14 residues. Germline CDR1 is SNHLY and CDR2 is FYNNEI. For the CDR3, the DNA is TGTGCCAGCAGTTCGGGACACCCCTCCTACGAGCAGTACTTC. This codes for CASSSGHPSYEQYF.